Listed below are T cell receptor beta chains from one sample, sequenced in a study of blood T cell repertoires in COVID-19. Data came from immunoSEQ multiplex PCR; TCRdb stores just in-frame clones and leaves some out. Here the sample spans a few hundred thousand clones, approximately 81% being singletons. Sequenced: PBMCs or T cells enriched from blood (not recorded which). The receptors stem from a woman in her fifties or sixties who had been exposed to COVID-19. Each CDR3 is given with its conserved first and last residue. D genes are given only for firm matches. Expanded clones are given a class, and other clones once, few, many or no size at all.

clone_size,j_call,d_call,v_call,cdr3_aa,cdr3_nt
NA,TRBJ1-5,TRBD1,TRBV19,CASSTRTGISNQPQHF,TGTGCCAGTAGTACTAGGACAGGGATTAGCAATCAGCCCCAGCATTTT
NA,TRBJ2-3,NA,TRBV18,CASSPSGGPDTQYF,TGTGCCAGCTCACCCTCGGGGGGCCCAGATACGCAGTATTTT
NA,TRBJ2-3,NA,TRBV18,CASSPPTRGDTQYF,TGTGCCAGCTCACCACCGACCCGGGGAGATACGCAGTATTTT
NA,TRBJ2-1,NA,TRBV28,CASSGFQGLHEQFF,TGTGCCAGCAGTGGCTTTCAGGGTCTTCATGAGCAGTTCTTC
NA,TRBJ2-2,NA,TRBV11-2,CASSRAARTANTGELFF,TGTGCCAGCAGCCGAGCTGCAAGGACAGCGAACACCGGGGAGCTGTTTTTT
NA,TRBJ1-1,NA,TRBV12-5,CASGLVPTTHPQAFF,TGTGCTAGTGGTTTGGTCCCCACTACCCACCCTCAAGCTTTCTTT
NA,TRBJ1-5,NA,TRBV5-8,CASTYSGGQPQHF,TGTGCCAGCACCTATTCCGGGGGTCAGCCCCAGCATTTT
few,TRBJ2-1,NA,TRBV6-6,CASSYSLQDEQFF,TGTGCCAGCAGTTACTCGTTACAGGATGAGCAGTTCTTC
NA,TRBJ2-7,NA,TRBV27,CASSLSRGNYEQYF,TGTGCCAGCAGTTTATCCCGAGGCAACTACGAGCAGTACTTC
NA,TRBJ1-1,NA,TRBV5-4,CASSLTGTGEAFF,TGTGCCAGCAGCTTGACAGGGACGGGTGAAGCTTTCTTT
NA,TRBJ2-7,NA,TRBV11-2,CASSLGGTLYEQYF,TGTGCCAGCAGCCTCGGGGGGACACTCTACGAGCAGTACTTC
NA,TRBJ2-2,TRBD1,TRBV12-3/TRBV12-4,CASSRDRGLGLFF,TGTGCCAGCAGTCGGGACAGGGGCCTAGGGCTGTTTTTT